These 15 T cell receptor beta chains were all obtained from the same sample, sequenced in a study of preoperative IRX-2 immunotherapy in early breast cancer. Generated by immunoSEQ multiplex PCR, the TCRdb table keeps only in-frame clones and is missing some. This sample has 34,000 or so clones; around 83% occur once, and the top ten carry nearly 2.5%. Noted treatment: preoperative locoregional IRX-2 cytokine immunotherapy. Sequencing used lymph node tissue, obtained from a patient treated with IRX-2 immunotherapy. All receptors come from a human donor with breast cancer.

The chain couples TRBV30 to TRBJ1-1; D gene ambiguous. In germline, CDR1 is GTSNPN, CDR2 SVGIG (reference sequence). V lost 6 bases, J lost 1 base, and 15 bases lay in between. The CDR3 totals 14 residues. Here the CDR3 DNA reads TGTGCCTGCAAACGCGGGAGGACGAACACTGAAGCTTTCTTT. The encoded protein is CACKRGRTNTEAFF.

V usage is TRBV6-8 and J usage is TRBJ2-2; TRBD1 matches at 12 bases. Unmatched junction bases numbered 13, after V lost 8 bases and J lost 6 bases. Per germline, CDR1 MNHGY and CDR2 SAAAGT. This CDR3 has 17 residues. In DNA, the CDR3 is TGTGCCAGCGGCCGTCGCCGGGACAGGGGGCTAGCCGGGGAGCTGTTTTTT. Its protein product is CASGRRRDRGLAGELFF.

This rearrangement joins TRBV11-3 to TRBJ2-5, with TRBD2 as a possible D gene (6 bases). The V gene lost 3 bases and the J gene lost 2 bases, with 13 bases spanning the gap. The CDR3 is 15 residues long. Germline V gene sequence: CDR1 SGHNT, CDR2 YENEEA. The CDR3 here is CASSLWSGGQETQYF. The CDR3 DNA follows: TGTGCCAGCAGCTTGTGGTCTGGGGGGCAAGAGACCCAGTACTTC.

Here the CDR3 DNA reads TGCGCCAGCAATCTGAACCTTGGACTAGCGGCAACAAGCTCCTACAATGAGCAGTTCTTC. Encoded protein: CASNLNLGLAATSSYNEQFF. This chain uses TRBV10-2 with TRBJ2-1, with 10 bases lining up with TRBD2. Germline assignment: CDR1 WSHSY and CDR2 SAAADI. The CDR3 totals 20 residues. V was clipped by 7 bases and J by 0 bases; unmatched bases: 18.

The rearrangement uses TRBV28 and TRBJ2-1, with D maybe TRBD2 (6 bases). The germline V gene encodes CDR1 MDHEN and CDR2 SYDVKM. The CDR3 runs 14 residues. Deletions cut 3 bases from V and 2 bases from J, with 8 bases between. The CDR3 loop reads CASSLAGPYNEQFF. CDR3 in DNA: TGTGCCAGCAGTTTGGCGGGACCCTACAATGAGCAGTTCTTC.

J is TRBJ2-2 and V is TRBV6-8; D gene ambiguous. Germline V lookup: CDR1 MNHGY, CDR2 SAAAGT. Deletions cut 5 bases from V and 10 bases from J, with 17 bases between. This CDR3 has 14 residues. DNA of the CDR3: TGTGCCAGCAGTGAGAACCGTGGGTGGACGGAGCTGTTTTTT. Protein sequence: CASSENRGWTELFF.

The rearrangement links TRBV6-8 to TRBJ2-3; 11 bases fit TRBD2. Trimming took 0 bases from V and 0 from J; bases not matched to a gene: 17. This CDR3 has 22 amino acids. CDR1 and CDR2 (germline): MNHGY, SAAAGT. The CDR3 DNA reads TGTGCCAGCAGTTACTCGATCCGGCTAGCGGGAGGTTTTATAGGGAGCACAGATACGCAGTATTTT. It yields the protein CASSYSIRLAGGFIGSTDTQYF.

The genes are TRBV19 and TRBJ1-2; no clear D. Per germline, CDR1 LNHDA and CDR2 SQIVND (reference sequence). Trimming removed 3 bases at V and 4 bases at J, with 6 bases between. This CDR3 has 12 amino acids. CDR3 sequence reads: CASSIKSYGYTF. As DNA, the CDR3 is TGTGCCAGTAGTATTAAGTCCTATGGCTACACCTTC.

J is TRBJ1-1 and V is TRBV19; a possible D gene is TRBD1 (6 bases). Trimming took 6 bases from V and 0 from J, leaving 14 bases between them. The CDR3 has 15 amino acids. Looked up from germline, CDR1 is LNHDA and CDR2 is SQIVND (reference sequence). The DNA for the CDR3 is TGTGCCAGTAGGAACTTGGGGGGGCTGAACACTGAAGCTTTCTTT. This codes for CASRNLGGLNTEAFF.

This clone was seen only a few times. This rearrangement joins TRBV15 to TRBJ2-2, with D possibly matching TRBD1 (7 bases). Per the germline V gene, CDR1 is LNHNV and CDR2 is YYDKDF (reference sequence). The CDR3 covers 14 residues. Trimming took 5 bases from V and 5 from J, leaving 12 bases between them. The DNA for the CDR3 is TGTGCCACCAGCGCGGGACAGATAACCGGGGAGCTGTTTTTT. Translating it yields CATSAGQITGELFF.

This clone has more than one count but fewer than ten. V usage is TRBV15 and J usage is TRBJ1-3; unclear D gene. The V end was cut by 3 bases, the J end by 4 bases, with 13 bases between. The CDR3 consists of 15 residues. Germline lookup yields CDR1 LNHNV and CDR2 YYDKDF (reference sequence). The CDR3 region has the DNA TGTGCCACCAGCAGCAACCTTGGCGCGGGAAACACCATATATTTT. Amino acid sequence: CATSSNLGAGNTIYF.

The rearrangement links TRBV19 to TRBJ1-3; 9 nucleotides agree with TRBD1. Trimming removed 9 bases from V and 1 base from J; junction bases left unmatched: 10. The CDR3 has 16 amino acids. The V gene's germline CDR1 is LNHDA and CDR2 SQIVND (reference sequence). CDR3 in DNA: TGTGCCAGCCATAAATCGGGACAGGGATCTGGAAACACCATATATTTT. Its translation: CASHKSGQGSGNTIYF. Filled out from reference TRBV19 and TRBJ1-3, the complete variable domain reads DGGITQSPKYLFRKEGQNVTLSCEQNLNHDAMYWYRQDPGQGLRLIYYSQIVNDFQKGDIAEGYSVSREKKESFPLTVTSAQKNPTAFYLCASHKSGQGSGNTIYFGEGSWLTVV.

This chain links TRBV6-7 with TRBJ2-2; no clear D. Being an ORF, TRBV6-7 has a function that is uncertain. Trimming shortened V by 8 bases and J by 6 bases, and 7 bases separated the two germline ends. CDR3 size: 11 residues. The CDR3 DNA reads TGTGCCAGCCTTAACTCCGGGGAGCTGTTTTTT. Encoded protein: CASLNSGELFF.

CDR3 DNA sequence: TGTGCCAGCAGTTACCAGCTAGCGCCTAGTTACAATGAGCAGTTCTTC. Translating gives CASSYQLAPSYNEQFF. The chain couples TRBV6-8 to TRBJ2-1; possibly TRBD2 for D (6 bases). Deletions cut 2 bases from V and 4 bases from J, with 15 bases between. The germline gives CDR1 MNHGY, CDR2 SAAAGT. This CDR3 region has 16 residues.

This rearrangement joins TRBV19 to TRBJ2-2; TRBD1 or TRBD2 may be the D gene (5 bases each). V was shortened by 8 bases and J by 2 bases, with 12 bases between the two germline ends. In germline, CDR1 is LNHDA, CDR2 SQIVND (reference sequence). The CDR3 runs to 14 residues. CDR3 in amino acids: CASAFGANTGELFF. In DNA form, the CDR3 reads TGTGCCAGTGCATTCGGGGCTAACACCGGGGAGCTGTTTTTT.